What follows is one T cell receptor beta chain and its context. Its antigen remains unidentified. Nothing much larger sits one base from this clone, and base qualities are not available. CDR3 length: 15 amino acids, cysteine to phenylalanine. The only DNA kept is the CDR3, 45 bases in frame from the first base. The junction shows trimming of 6 bases on V and 2 bases on J, plus 16 bases between the germline ends. Via the germline V gene (reference sequence), CDR1 is SEHNR and CDR2 FQNEAQ. This entry belongs to a study of graft-versus-host responses after intestinal transplantation (dated by TCRdb to the early 2020s). Broadly, across the study: The transplants that recipients got were multivisceral, liver-intestinal, or isolated intestinal. All recipients received anti-thymocyte globulin induction followed by maintenance tacrolimus and steroids for approximately 3 years. After intestinal transplantation, graft-versus-host and host-versus-graft alloreactive T cell clones in the graft, circulation and bone marrow were tracked using bulk TCR-beta CDR3 sequencing. To identify alloreactive clones, pre-transplant mixed lymphocyte reaction products were sequenced and then compared with unstimulated pre-transplant donor and recipient T cells. Of the 20 to 30 intestinal transplant recipients enrolled in the cohort, one of whom was a retransplant, a few patients without pretransplant specimens were excluded. Donor T cell macrochimerism was defined as a peak of at least 4% donor T cells among recipient peripheral blood mononuclear cells. Samples from a few later patients were sequenced in-house on an Illumina MiSeq with MiXCR processing rather than by the commercial service.

Library construction relied on the immunoSEQ multiplex PCR assay. High-throughput TCR-beta CDR3 sequencing of genomic DNA from most patients was performed by Adaptive Biotechnologies. From the authors' description of their analysis: TCR sequencing data were retrieved from Adaptive's ImmunoSEQ software for 15 to 20 patients, whereas a few other patients were processed with MiXCR and VDJtools. CDR3 nucleotide sequences shared between donor and recipient were removed because their origin could not be assigned. At least 2-fold expansion over unstimulated cells and a minimum CFSE-low frequency of 0.002% (template counts) or 0.001% (read counts) were required for clones to be classified as alloreactive. Mappable clones were those detected in sequenced pre-transplant spleen, lymph node, or MLR CFSE-low populations of the donor or recipient. Cumulative frequency of alloreactive clones was calculated as a percentage of all sequences weighted by copy number. TCRdb retrieved this table from immuneACCESS and kept in-frame rearrangements only. Not all clones are present; in checked studies, unresolved V genes account for under half, and no reason is known for the remainder. That table gives V, J and clone size, and the DNA gave D and trimming. Recorded for this sample are some 27,000 clones; 93% of them occurred a single time. The ten largest make up about 0.5% of the sample.

General study outcomes and caveats: GvH clones were detected in recipient bone marrow, and some of these GvH clones were observed earlier in ileal mucosa or blood, consistent with an intestinal mucosal origin. Early after transplant, declines in HvG clones were associated with peak levels of circulating GvH clones. In the allografts of patients with donor T cell macrochimerism, GvH to HvG T cell clonal ratios were high. The relatively low number and heterogeneity of intestinal transplant patients limited the conclusions.

Blood samples were collected up to 4 times in the first month after transplant and then at least monthly when available. The sample was PBMCs, taken 18 days after transplant. In this chain, TRBV7-9 is recombined with TRBJ2-5; the D segment might be TRBD1 or TRBD2, since each matches 5 bases. The clonotype was recovered from a human patient who received an intestinal transplant, so some T cells may come from the graft donor. CDR3 sequence: CASSSHRDQQETQYF. The nucleotide sequence reads as follows: TGTGCCAGCAGTTCTCACCGGGACCAACAAGAGACCCAGTACTTC.